These 24 T cell receptor beta chains were sequenced from one sample in a study of OX40 agonist ivuxolimab in advanced cancers. Here immunoSEQ multiplex PCR was the method, and the copy in TCRdb shows in-frame clones only, minus some. This table has roughly 60,000 clones, around 90% appearing once. This specimen consisted of CD4+ or CD8+ T cells sorted from blood, obtained in a trial of the OX40 agonist ivuxolimab. These receptors originate from an adult with an advanced solid tumor such as melanoma, head and neck, liver or kidney cancer.

This chain joins TRBV4-1 and TRBJ2-5; D may be TRBD1 or TRBD2 (6 bases each). This CDR3 contains 15 residues. V lost 0 bases to trimming and J lost 7 bases, with 15 bases between them. The germline V gene encodes CDR1 MGHRA and CDR2 YSYEKL. DNA of the CDR3: TGCGCCAGCAGCCAAGAATCGGCAGGGGAGGCGACCCAGTACTTC. Translating it yields CASSQESAGEATQYF.

The rearrangement links TRBV7-2 to TRBJ1-1, with a weak D call TRBD1 (6 bases). Germline CDR1 reads SGHTA; CDR2 reads FQGNSA. This CDR3 has 14 amino acids. The V end was cut by 2 bases, the J end by 7 bases, with 14 bases between. The CDR3 loop is CASSLFGGLDEAFF. CDR3 bases: TGTGCCAGCAGCTTATTTGGGGGGCTGGATGAAGCTTTCTTT.

This chain joins TRBV30 and TRBJ2-2; 8 nucleotides line up with TRBD1. The CDR3 length is 14 residues. From germline, CDR1 is GTSNPN and CDR2 SVGIG (reference sequence). Losses at the gene ends were 8 bases for V and 4 bases for J; bases not matched to a gene: 9. The CDR3 DNA sequence: TGTGCCACCCCGCAGGGGGCAGGCACCGGGGAGCTGTTTTTT. Amino acids: CATPQGAGTGELFF.

The chain uses TRBV5-6 and TRBJ1-2; the D gene is possibly TRBD1 (5 bases). Germline CDR1 reads SGHDT; CDR2 reads YYEEEE. CDR3 length: 12 amino acids. V was cut by 0 bases and J by 13 bases, with 13 bases left in between. In nucleotides, the CDR3 is TGTGCCAGCAGCTTGGTCGGAGGGACCGGCACCTTC. As protein: CASSLVGGTGTF.

The J gene is TRBJ2-1, the V gene TRBV27; D gene unclear. Germline-derived CDR1 and CDR2 are MNHEY and SMNVEV (reference sequence). The CDR3 has 14 residues. The ends were cut back, 3 bases at V and 7 bases at J, with 13 bases in the middle. The CDR3 DNA reads TGTGCCAGCAGTTTGTCCAGCACCCTTAATGAGCAGTTCTTC. This translates into CASSLSSTLNEQFF.

V is TRBV11-2 and J is TRBJ2-3, with a tentative D call TRBD1 (6 bases). V was pared by 4 bases and J by 4 bases, with 15 bases between. Germline assignment: CDR1 SGHAT and CDR2 FQNNGV. The CDR3 loop spans 15 amino acids. CDR3 region: CASSSTGPGPDTQYF. The CDR3 DNA reads TGTGCCAGCAGCTCCACAGGGCCCGGTCCAGATACGCAGTATTTT. The whole variable domain, filled in from reference TRBV11-2 and TRBJ2-3, reads EAGVAQSPRYKIIEKRQSVAFWCNPISGHATLYWYQQILGQGPKLLIQFQNNGVVDDSQLPKDRFSAERLKGVDSTLKIQPAKLEDSAVYLCASSSTGPGPDTQYFGPGTRLTVL.

CDR3 in amino acids: CASSPADSSGNTIYF. The DNA of the CDR3 is TGTGCCAGCTCACCAGCGGACAGCTCTGGAAACACCATATATTTT. This chain joins TRBV18 and TRBJ1-3; TRBD1 might be the D (6 bases). Germline V lookup: CDR1 KGHSH, CDR2 LQKENI. The CDR3 is made up of 15 amino acids. Trimming left V 2 bases short and J 0 bases short, with 8 bases between.

The rearrangement joins TRBV19 to TRBJ2-7; tentative D call: TRBD1 (6 bases). Germline V gene data show CDR1 as LNHDA and CDR2 as SQIVND (reference sequence). The CDR3 has 13 amino acids. V lost 5 bases and J 5 bases, leaving 13 bases between the germline ends. CDR3 residues: CASSGTGYHEQYF. CDR3 nucleotides: TGTGCCAGTAGTGGAACAGGGTACCACGAGCAGTACTTC. Using reference TRBV19 and TRBJ2-7 for the parts outside the CDR3, the full variable domain is DGGITQSPKYLFRKEGQNVTLSCEQNLNHDAMYWYRQDPGQGLRLIYYSQIVNDFQKGDIAEGYSVSREKKESFPLTVTSAQKNPTAFYLCASSGTGYHEQYFGPGTRLTVT.

A word on this clone: The junction shows a germline mismatch at one end, possibly a read error. The CDR3 spells CASSLLASVSFNEQFF. DNA of the CDR3: TGTGCCAGCAGCTTACTAGCTAGCGTCTCCTTCAATGAGCAGTTCTTC. V usage is TRBV11-2 and J usage is TRBJ2-1, with D tentatively TRBD2 (6 bases). Germline V gene sequence: CDR1 SGHAT, CDR2 FQNNGV. The CDR3 spans 16 residues.

This chain uses TRBV10-1 with TRBJ2-1; 13 bases match TRBD2. CDR1 is WNHNN and CDR2 is SYGVQD in the germline V gene (reference sequence). CDR3 size: 16 residues. V gave up 4 bases and J gave up 9 bases; unmatched junction bases: 9. The DNA for the CDR3 is TGCGCCAGCAGTGCGTGGACTAGCGGGAGTAACGGTGAGCAGTTCTTC. The encoded protein is CASSAWTSGSNGEQFF.

CDR3 nucleotides: TGCGCCAGCAGCCAGACAACAGGGGGTATTTATGGCTACACCTTC. As protein: CASSQTTGGIYGYTF. This chain joins TRBV4-1 and TRBJ1-2; 8 nucleotides align to TRBD1. V gave up 3 bases and J gave up 5 bases; unmatched junction bases: 8. Germline V gene lookup returns CDR1 MGHRA and CDR2 YSYEKL. The CDR3 covers 15 residues.

The J gene is TRBJ2-3, the V gene TRBV29-1; D is perhaps TRBD1 (8 bases). The CDR3 loop spans 16 amino acids. Looked up from germline, CDR1 is SQVTM and CDR2 is ANQGSEA. V lost 1 base and J 4 bases, leaving 18 bases between the germline ends. CDR3 nucleotide sequence: TGCAGCGTTGAAGGGCCACAGGGGGGGATTCCAGATACGCAGTATTTT. Translating it yields CSVEGPQGGIPDTQYF.

The genes are TRBV27 and TRBJ1-1, with D perhaps TRBD1 (5 bases). V lost 2 bases and J 4 bases, leaving 8 bases between the germline ends. The CDR3 is made up of 13 amino acids. From germline, CDR1 is MNHEY and CDR2 SMNVEV (reference sequence). In nucleotides, the CDR3 is TGTGCCAGCAGTTTAAATGGGGGCACTGAAGCTTTCTTT. This translates into CASSLNGGTEAFF.

V usage is TRBV28 and J usage is TRBJ2-7, with 7 bases that match TRBD1. The CDR3 runs to 14 residues. V lost 5 bases and J lost 2; bases outside the gene matches: 6. The germline gives CDR1 MDHEN, CDR2 SYDVKM. CDR3 DNA: TGTGCCAGCAGTCGGACAGGCGAAACCTACGAGCAGTACTTC. Encoded protein: CASSRTGETYEQYF.

The V call is TRBV28, the J call TRBJ2-4; TRBD1 matches at 9 bases. Trimming removed 6 bases from V and 0 bases from J; junction bases left unmatched: 3. Germline CDR1 reads MDHEN; CDR2 reads SYDVKM. This CDR3 is 15 amino acids long. DNA for the CDR3: TGTGCCAGCAGCCCGACAGGGGGAGCCAAAAACATTCAGTACTTC. Translated: CASSPTGGAKNIQYF.

V and J are TRBV7-9 and TRBJ2-5; TRBD1 agrees at 8 bases. Trimming cost V 4 bases and J 4 bases; bases outside gene matches: 8. This CDR3 is built from 15 residues. Looked up from germline, CDR1 is SEHNR and CDR2 is FQNEAQ (reference sequence). CDR3 nucleotide sequence: TGTGCCAGCAGCTCTCAGGGTGGGACAGGAGAGACCCAGTACTTC. It encodes CASSSQGGTGETQYF.

This clone was counted a single time. This chain joins TRBV28 and TRBJ1-1; D unresolved. Germline CDR1 MDHEN, CDR2 SYDVKM. V lost 4 bases to trimming and J lost 6 bases, with 18 bases between them. This CDR3 is 15 amino acids long. The CDR3: CASSSSGSMAPEAFF. In nucleotides, the CDR3 is TGTGCCAGCAGTTCCTCCGGGTCTATGGCGCCTGAAGCTTTCTTT.

V gene TRBV4-1 combines with J gene TRBJ2-7; 8 bases line up with TRBD1. V lost 2 bases to trimming and J lost 5 bases; unmatched junction nucleotides: 8. The CDR3 sequence is 15 residues long. Germline CDR1 is MGHRA and CDR2 is YSYEKL. CDR3 nucleotide sequence: TGCGCCAGCAGCCAACCGACAGGGGTGATCCACGAGCAGTACTTC. It translates to CASSQPTGVIHEQYF.

The V call is TRBV27, the J call TRBJ2-6; 7 nucleotides align to TRBD1. The V gene's germline CDR1 is MNHEY and CDR2 SMNVEV (reference sequence). This CDR3 has 16 residues. V shed 5 bases and J 4 bases; nucleotides not matched to a gene: 8. The CDR3 DNA reads TGTGCCAGCAGTCCCCTGACAGGGTCGGGGGCCAACGTCCTGACTTTC. This encodes CASSPLTGSGANVLTF.

The chain carries TRBV2 and TRBJ1-3; TRBD1 aligns across 9 bases. CDR3 length: 12 residues. Losses at the gene ends were 11 bases for V and 1 base for J; bases not matched to a gene: 0. Per germline, CDR1 SNHLY and CDR2 FYNNEI. CDR3 sequence reads: CAGQGSGNTIYF. In DNA form, the CDR3 reads TGTGCCGGACAGGGGTCTGGAAACACCATATATTTT.

V usage is TRBV10-2 and J usage is TRBJ1-2; no reliable D call. Germline CDR1 is WSHSY and CDR2 is SAAADI. V shed 1 base and J shed 1 base, with 7 bases lying between them. CDR3 length: 14 residues. The CDR3, as DNA: TGCGCCAGCAGTGAGTTCTTTATTAACTATGGCTACACCTTC. Residues: CASSEFFINYGYTF.

The chain recombines TRBV27 with TRBJ2-7, with D possibly being TRBD1 (5 bases). V lost 6 bases and J 0 bases, leaving 12 bases between the germline ends. Looked up from germline, CDR1 is MNHEY and CDR2 is SMNVEV (reference sequence). The CDR3 totals 14 residues. The CDR3 coding sequence is TGTGCCAGCAGCCCGACAGTGAACTCCTACGAGCAGTACTTC. Its translation is CASSPTVNSYEQYF.

The rearrangement links TRBV2 to TRBJ2-3; 9 nucleotides match TRBD2. The CDR3 extends over 19 amino acids. The germline V gene encodes CDR1 SNHLY and CDR2 FYNNEI. J lost 4 bases, V lost 6 bases, and 20 bases had no gene match. CDR3 loop: CASSSEALAGPHLADTQYF. The CDR3, as DNA: TGTGCCAGCAGCTCAGAGGCGCTAGCGGGGCCCCATTTAGCAGATACGCAGTATTTT.

V and J are TRBV28 and TRBJ2-7; D is perhaps TRBD1 (5 bases). The CDR3 length is 12 residues. CDR1 MDHEN and CDR2 SYDVKM come from the germline V gene. Trimming shortened V by 10 bases and J by 3 bases, and 13 bases separated the two germline ends. This CDR3 reads CAIGRANYEQYF. CDR3 in DNA: TGTGCCATCGGCAGGGCTAACTACGAGCAGTACTTC.